This TCR beta chain was recorded in a study of T cells of healthy individuals (dated 2018 in TCRdb). This clonotype occurred many times. Its antigen remains undetermined. No much larger clone is present one base from it, and per-base qualities are unavailable. Receptor amplification or capture employed 5' RACE. This sample was sequenced with an Illumina MiSeq. The public reads were reanalyzed by TCRdb: fastp trimming at Q25, MiXCR alignment, in-frame beta chains only. All rows with the same CDR3 protein become a single entry with the most common DNA and genes. The sample includes about 57,000 distinct CDR3 sequences, with around 16% observed a single time. Approximately 4.8% of the sample comes from the top ten. Sequences SGDLS (CDR1) and YYNGEE (CDR2) are obtained from the germline V gene. Reading from cysteine to phenylalanine, the CDR3 counts 18 amino acids. CDR3 DNA is the only sequence kept; it has 54 bases, read in frame from the first base. The V end gives up 2 bases and the J end 3 bases, leaving 8 bases in the junction not matched to a gene.

This receptor was taken from a human donor in good health. The chain is made from TRBV9 and TRBJ2-4; the central 13 bases match TRBD2. This receptor has the CDR3 CASSVRLAGGFGKNIQYF. The DNA sequence reads TGTGCCAGCAGCGTCCGACTAGCGGGGGGATTCGGCAAAAACATTCAGTACTTC.